This T cell receptor (beta chain) was sequenced for a study of a mutant IDH1 vaccine in newly diagnosed glioma. Overall study: Earlier treatment was radiotherapy, temozolomide, or both, with most getting both.

CDR3 length: 15 residues. Trimming removed 6 bases at V and 8 bases at J, with 19 bases between. Germline CDR1 reads MNHEY; CDR2 reads SVGAGI. This table comes from immunoSEQ multiplex PCR, and its TCRdb copy is limited to in-frame clones, with some not included. This table holds 50,000 to 70,000 clones, 84% found once. Time point of the sample: week 23, last vaccination. Vaccine doses each comprised 300 ug of mutant IDH1 20-mer peptide, with topical imiquimod. As to this clone: Antigen specificity is unknown.

The sequence derives from a man aged 18 to 30 with glioma. Specimen: PBMCs, collected from a glioma patient whose treatment included an IDH1 peptide vaccine. The rearrangement links TRBV6-5 to TRBJ1-4; D is unresolved. CDR3 region: CASSSKRGFYEKLFF. The CDR3 DNA sequence: TGTGCCAGCAGCTCAAAGCGCGGGTTTTACGAAAAACTGTTTTTT.